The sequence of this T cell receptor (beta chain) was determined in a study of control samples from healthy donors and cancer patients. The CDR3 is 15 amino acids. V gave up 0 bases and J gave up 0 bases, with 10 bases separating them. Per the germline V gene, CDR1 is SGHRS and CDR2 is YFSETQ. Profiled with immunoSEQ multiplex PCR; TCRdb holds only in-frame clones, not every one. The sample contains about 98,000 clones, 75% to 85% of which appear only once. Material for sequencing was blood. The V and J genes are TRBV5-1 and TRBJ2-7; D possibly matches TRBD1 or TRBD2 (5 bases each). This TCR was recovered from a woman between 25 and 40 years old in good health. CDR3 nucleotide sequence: TGCGCCAGCAGCTTGGGTTCAGGGAGCTCCTACGAGCAGTACTTC. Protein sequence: CASSLGSGSSYEQYF.